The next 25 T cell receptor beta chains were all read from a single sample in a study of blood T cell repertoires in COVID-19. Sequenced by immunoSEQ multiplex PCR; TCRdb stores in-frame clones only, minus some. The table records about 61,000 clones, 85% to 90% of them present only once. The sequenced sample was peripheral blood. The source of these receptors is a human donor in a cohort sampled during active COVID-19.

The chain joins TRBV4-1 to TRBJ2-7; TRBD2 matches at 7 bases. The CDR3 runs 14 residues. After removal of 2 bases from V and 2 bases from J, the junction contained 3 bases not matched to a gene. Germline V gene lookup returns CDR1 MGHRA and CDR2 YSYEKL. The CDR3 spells CASSQQRGPYEQYF. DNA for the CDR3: TGCGCCAGCAGCCAACAGCGGGGTCCCTACGAGCAGTACTTC.

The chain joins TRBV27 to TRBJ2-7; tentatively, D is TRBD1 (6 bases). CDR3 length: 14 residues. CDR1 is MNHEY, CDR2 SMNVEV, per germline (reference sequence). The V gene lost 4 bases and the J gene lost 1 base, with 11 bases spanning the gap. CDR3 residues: CASSSYTGSYEQYF. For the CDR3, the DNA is TGTGCCAGCAGTTCTTATACAGGGTCCTACGAGCAGTACTTC.

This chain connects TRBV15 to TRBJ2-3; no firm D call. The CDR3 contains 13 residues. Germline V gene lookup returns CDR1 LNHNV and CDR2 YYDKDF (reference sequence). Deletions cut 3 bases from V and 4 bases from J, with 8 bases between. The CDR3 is CATSSPPADTQYF. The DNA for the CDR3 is TGTGCCACCAGCAGCCCCCCCGCAGATACGCAGTATTTT.

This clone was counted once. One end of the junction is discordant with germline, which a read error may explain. For the CDR3, the DNA is TGTGCTAGCAGCTTAGTCTCCAGGGTGAATCAGCCCCAGCATTTT. Protein: CASSLVSRVNQPQHF. The gene calls are TRBV7-7 and TRBJ1-5; possibly TRBD1 for D (5 bases). CDR1 is SSHAT and CDR2 is FNYEAQ in the germline V gene (reference sequence). The CDR3 consists of 15 residues.

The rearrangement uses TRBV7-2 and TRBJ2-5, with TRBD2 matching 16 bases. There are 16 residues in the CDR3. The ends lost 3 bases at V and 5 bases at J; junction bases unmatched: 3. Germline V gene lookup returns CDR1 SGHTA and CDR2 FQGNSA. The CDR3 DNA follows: TGTGCCAGCAGCTTGGGACTAGCGGGGGGGCCTGAGACCCAGTACTTC. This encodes CASSLGLAGGPETQYF. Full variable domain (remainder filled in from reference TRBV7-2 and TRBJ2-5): GAGVSQSPSNKVTEKGKDVELRCDPISGHTALYWYRQSLGQGLEFLIYFQGNSAPDKSGLPSDRFSAERTGGSVSTLTIQRTQQEDSAVYLCASSLGLAGGPETQYFGPGTRLLVL.

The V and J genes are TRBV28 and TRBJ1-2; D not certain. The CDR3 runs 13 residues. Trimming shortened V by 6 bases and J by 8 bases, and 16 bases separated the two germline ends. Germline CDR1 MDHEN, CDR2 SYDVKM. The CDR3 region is CASRTGLRRGYTF. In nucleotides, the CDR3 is TGTGCCAGCAGAACGGGATTACGGCGCGGCTACACCTTC.

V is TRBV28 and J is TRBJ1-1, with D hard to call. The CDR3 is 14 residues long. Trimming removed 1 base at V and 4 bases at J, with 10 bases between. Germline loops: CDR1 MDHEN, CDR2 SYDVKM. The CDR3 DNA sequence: TGTGCCAGCAGTTTATTTCGGGGTCCCACTGAAGCTTTCTTT. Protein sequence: CASSLFRGPTEAFF.

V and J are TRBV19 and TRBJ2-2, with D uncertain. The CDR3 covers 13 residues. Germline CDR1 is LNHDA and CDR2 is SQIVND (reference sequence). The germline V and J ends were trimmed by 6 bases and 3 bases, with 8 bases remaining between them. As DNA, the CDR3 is TGTGCCAGTAGCGTGGGCGACACCGGGGAGCTGTTTTTT. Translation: CASSVGDTGELFF.

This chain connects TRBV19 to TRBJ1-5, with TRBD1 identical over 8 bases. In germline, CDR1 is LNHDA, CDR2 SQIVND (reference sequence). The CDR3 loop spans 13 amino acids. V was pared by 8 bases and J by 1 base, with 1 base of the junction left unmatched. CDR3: CASGTGSNQPQHF. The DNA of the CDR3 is TGTGCCAGTGGGACAGGAAGCAATCAGCCCCAGCATTTT. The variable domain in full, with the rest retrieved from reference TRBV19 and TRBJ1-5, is DGGITQSPKYLFRKEGQNVTLSCEQNLNHDAMYWYRQDPGQGLRLIYYSQIVNDFQKGDIAEGYSVSREKKESFPLTVTSAQKNPTAFYLCASGTGSNQPQHFGDGTRLSIL.

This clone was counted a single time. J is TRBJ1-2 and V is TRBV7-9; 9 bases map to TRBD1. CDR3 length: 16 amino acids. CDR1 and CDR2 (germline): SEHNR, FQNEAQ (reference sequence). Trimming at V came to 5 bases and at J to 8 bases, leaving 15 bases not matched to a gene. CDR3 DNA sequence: TGTGCCAGCAGCCGGGACCCGGGACAGGGAATAGGAGGCTACACCTTC. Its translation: CASSRDPGQGIGGYTF.

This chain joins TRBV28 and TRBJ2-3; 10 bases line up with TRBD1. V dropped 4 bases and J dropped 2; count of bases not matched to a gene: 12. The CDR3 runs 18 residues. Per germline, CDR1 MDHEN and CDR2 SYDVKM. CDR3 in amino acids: CASSSHSRQGALTDTQYF. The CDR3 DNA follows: TGTGCCAGCAGTTCCCATTCTAGACAGGGGGCCCTCACAGATACGCAGTATTTT.

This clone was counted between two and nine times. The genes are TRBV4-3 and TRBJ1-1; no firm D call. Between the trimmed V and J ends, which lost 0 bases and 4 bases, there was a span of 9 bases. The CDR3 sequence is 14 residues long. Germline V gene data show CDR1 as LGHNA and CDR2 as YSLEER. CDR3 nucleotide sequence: TGCGCCAGCAGCCAAGATTACTCGAGCACTGAAGCTTTCTTT. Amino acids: CASSQDYSSTEAFF.

The DNA for the CDR3 is TGCAGCGTTGAAGAAGCTAGGTCTAGCTCCTACGAGCAGTACTTC. Translated, it gives CSVEEARSSSYEQYF. This rearrangement joins TRBV29-1 to TRBJ2-7; D is uncertain. CDR3 length: 15 amino acids. The V gene's germline CDR1 is SQVTM and CDR2 ANQGSEA. V lost 0 bases, J lost 0 bases, and 12 bases lay in between.

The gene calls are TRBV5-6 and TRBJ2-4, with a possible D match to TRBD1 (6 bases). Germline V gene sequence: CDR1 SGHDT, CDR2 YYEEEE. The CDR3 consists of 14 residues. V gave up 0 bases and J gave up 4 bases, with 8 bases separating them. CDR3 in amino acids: CASSLGQGKNIQYF. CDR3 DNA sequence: TGTGCCAGCAGCTTGGGCCAGGGGAAAAACATTCAGTACTTC.

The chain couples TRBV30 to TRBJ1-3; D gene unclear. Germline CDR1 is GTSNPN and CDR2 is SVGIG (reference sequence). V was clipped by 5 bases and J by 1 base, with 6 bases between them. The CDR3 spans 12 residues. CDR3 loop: CAWLESGNTIYF. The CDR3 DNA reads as TGTGCCTGGTTGGAGTCTGGAAACACCATATATTTT.

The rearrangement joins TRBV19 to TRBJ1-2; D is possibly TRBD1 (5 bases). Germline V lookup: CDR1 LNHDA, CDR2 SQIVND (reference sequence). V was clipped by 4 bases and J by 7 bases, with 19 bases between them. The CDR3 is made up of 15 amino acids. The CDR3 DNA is TGTGCCAGTAGTACTCTTAACGGGGGGATAAGTGGCTACACCTTC. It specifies CASSTLNGGISGYTF.

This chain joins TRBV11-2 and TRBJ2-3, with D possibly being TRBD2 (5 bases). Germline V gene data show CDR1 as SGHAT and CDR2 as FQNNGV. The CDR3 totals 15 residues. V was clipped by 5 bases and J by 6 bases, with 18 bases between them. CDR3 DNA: TGTGCCAGCAGCCGCCCACTAGACTCCGGGGATACGCAGTATTTT. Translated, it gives CASSRPLDSGDTQYF.

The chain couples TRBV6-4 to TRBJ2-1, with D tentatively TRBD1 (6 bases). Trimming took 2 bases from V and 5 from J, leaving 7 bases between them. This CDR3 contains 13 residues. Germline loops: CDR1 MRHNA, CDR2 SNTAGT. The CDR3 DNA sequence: TGTGCCAGCAGTGACCGGGACAACAATGAGCAGTTCTTC. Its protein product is CASSDRDNNEQFF.

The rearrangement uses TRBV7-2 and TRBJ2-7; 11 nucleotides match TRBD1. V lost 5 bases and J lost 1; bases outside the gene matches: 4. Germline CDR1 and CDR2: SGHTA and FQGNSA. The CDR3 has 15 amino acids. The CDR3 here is CASSPGTGGSYEQYF. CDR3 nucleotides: TGTGCCAGCAGCCCCGGGACAGGGGGATCCTACGAGCAGTACTTC.

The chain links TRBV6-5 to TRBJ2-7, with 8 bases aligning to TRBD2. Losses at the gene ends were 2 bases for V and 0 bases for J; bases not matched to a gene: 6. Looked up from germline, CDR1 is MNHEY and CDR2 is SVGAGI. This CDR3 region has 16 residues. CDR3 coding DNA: TGTGCCAGCAGTTACGGGTCGAGCGGGGGCTCCTACGAGCAGTACTTC. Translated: CASSYGSSGGSYEQYF.

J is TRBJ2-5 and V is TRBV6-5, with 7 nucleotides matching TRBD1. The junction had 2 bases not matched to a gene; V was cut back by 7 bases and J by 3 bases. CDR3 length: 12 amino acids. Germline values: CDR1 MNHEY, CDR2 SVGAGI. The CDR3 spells CASTGTEETQYF. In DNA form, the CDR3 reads TGTGCCAGCACAGGGACAGAAGAGACCCAGTACTTC.

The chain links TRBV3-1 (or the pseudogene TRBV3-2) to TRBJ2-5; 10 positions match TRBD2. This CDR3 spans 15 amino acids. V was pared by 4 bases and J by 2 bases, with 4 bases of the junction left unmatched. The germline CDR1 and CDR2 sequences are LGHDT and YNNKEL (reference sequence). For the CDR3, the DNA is TGTGCCAGCAGCCCCGGACTAGCGGAGCAAGAGACCCAGTACTTC. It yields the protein CASSPGLAEQETQYF.

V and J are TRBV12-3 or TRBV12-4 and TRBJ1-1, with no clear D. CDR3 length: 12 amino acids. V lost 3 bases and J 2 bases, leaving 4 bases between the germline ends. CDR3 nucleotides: TGTGCCAGCAGTTTCGGTAACACTGAAGCTTTCTTT. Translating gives CASSFGNTEAFF.

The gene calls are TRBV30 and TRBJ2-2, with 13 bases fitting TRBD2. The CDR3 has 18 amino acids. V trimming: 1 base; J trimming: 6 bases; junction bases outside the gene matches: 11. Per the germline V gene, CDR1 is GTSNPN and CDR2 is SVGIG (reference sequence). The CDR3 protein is CAWSDDTGLAGDPGELFF. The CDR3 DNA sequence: TGTGCCTGGAGTGACGATACCGGACTAGCGGGAGATCCCGGGGAGCTGTTTTTT.

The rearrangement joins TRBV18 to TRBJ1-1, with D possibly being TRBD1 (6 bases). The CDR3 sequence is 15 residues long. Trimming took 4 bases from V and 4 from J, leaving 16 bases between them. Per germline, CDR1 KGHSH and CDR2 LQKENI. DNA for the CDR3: TGTGCCAGCTCACGGCAGGGGCCACCCGGCACTGAAGCTTTCTTT. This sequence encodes CASSRQGPPGTEAFF.